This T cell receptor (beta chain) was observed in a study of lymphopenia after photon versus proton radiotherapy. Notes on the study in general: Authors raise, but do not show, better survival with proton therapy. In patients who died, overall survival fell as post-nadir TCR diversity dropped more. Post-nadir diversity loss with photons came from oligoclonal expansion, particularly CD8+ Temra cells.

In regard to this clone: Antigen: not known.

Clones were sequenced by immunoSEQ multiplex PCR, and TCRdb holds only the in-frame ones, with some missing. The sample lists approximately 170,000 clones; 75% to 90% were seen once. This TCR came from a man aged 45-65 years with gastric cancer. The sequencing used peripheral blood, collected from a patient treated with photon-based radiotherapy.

In nucleotides, the CDR3 is TGTGCCAGCAGCCCAAGCGGGAGATTGATGGAGACCCAGTACTTC. It specifies CASSPSGRLMETQYF. This sequence joins TRBV11-3 and TRBJ2-5; 8 bases align to TRBD2. CDR1 is SGHNT and CDR2 is YENEEA in the germline V gene. V lost 5 bases, J lost 5 bases, and 10 bases stayed unmatched. CDR3 size: 15 residues.